This T cell receptor (beta chain) comes out of a study of blood T cell repertoires in COVID-19. Recruits, aged roughly 18 to 89 years, lived in 24 US areas. Participant reports of clinical history set cohort assignment. This CDR3 has 13 amino acids. Deletions cut 6 bases from V and 4 bases from J, with 7 bases between. The method was immunoSEQ multiplex PCR; TCRdb's version includes in-frame clones alone and lacks a portion of them. The profile covers some 370,000 clones, with under 85% appearing a single time and roughly 5.1% taken by the ten largest. The chain couples TRBV12-3 or TRBV12-4 to TRBJ1-6; D not certain. The clonotype originates from a woman aged 50 to 60 who had recovered from COVID-19. The sequencing input was PBMCs or T cells enriched from blood (not recorded which). CDR3 in amino acids: CASRGGYNSPLHF. The DNA of the CDR3 is TGTGCCAGCAGGGGCGGGTATAATTCACCCCTCCACTTT.